The clone carrying this TCR beta chain has at least ten counts. The entry originates in a study of early T cells in non-severe SARS-CoV-2 infection. This CDR3 spans 13 amino acids. Trimming removed 2 bases from V and 2 bases from J, with 6 bases in between. Germline CDR1 reads MNHEY; CDR2 reads SVGAGI. TCRdb used MiXCR to reprocess the 5' RACE reads, holding one entry per CDR3 protein. The sample has roughly 63,000 distinct CDR3 sequences, 10% to 15% seen once. This TCR was recovered from an adult who was a healthcare worker with PCR-confirmed SARS-CoV-2 infection or an uninfected control (not recorded which). The sequencing input was whole blood. V and J are TRBV6-5 and TRBJ1-2; maybe TRBD1 (6 bases). The CDR3 region is CASSYDRNYGYTF. CDR3 sequence (DNA): TGTGCCAGCAGTTACGACAGGAACTATGGCTACACCTTC.